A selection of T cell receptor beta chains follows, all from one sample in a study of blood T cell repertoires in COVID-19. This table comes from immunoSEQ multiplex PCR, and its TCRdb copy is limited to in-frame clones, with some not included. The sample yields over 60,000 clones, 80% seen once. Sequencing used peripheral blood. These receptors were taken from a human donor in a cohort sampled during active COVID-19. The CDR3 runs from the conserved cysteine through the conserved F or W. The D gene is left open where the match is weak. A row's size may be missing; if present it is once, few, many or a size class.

CDR3: CASSPIENEQFF
DNA: TGTGCCAGCAGCCCGATAGAAAATGAGCAGTTCTTC
V: TRBV9
D: -
J: TRBJ2-1
size: -

CDR3: CASAGVGEGNEQFF
DNA: TGTGCCAGCGCAGGGGTGGGAGAGGGTAATGAGCAGTTCTTC
V: TRBV5-6
D: -
J: TRBJ2-1
size: few

CDR3: CATDRGQVESYEQYF
DNA: TGTGCCACCGACCGAGGACAGGTAGAGTCCTACGAGCAGTACTTC
V: TRBV10-3
D: TRBD1
J: TRBJ2-7
size: -

CDR3: CASSPRTGFGDTQYF
DNA: TGTGCCAGCTCACCCCGGACAGGGTTTGGAGATACGCAGTATTTT
V: TRBV18
D: TRBD1
J: TRBJ2-3
size: -

CDR3: CASSPKPTYEQYF
DNA: TGTGCCAGCAGCCCTAAGCCAACCTACGAGCAGTACTTC
V: TRBV7-2
D: -
J: TRBJ2-7
size: -

CDR3: CASSLWGDSSYEQYF
DNA: TGTGCCAGCAGCTTGTGGGGGGATAGCTCCTACGAGCAGTACTTC
V: TRBV5-4
D: -
J: TRBJ2-7
size: -

CDR3: CASSPTSGKQETQYF
DNA: TGTGCCAGCAGTCCGACTAGCGGGAAGCAAGAGACCCAGTACTTC
V: TRBV27
D: TRBD2
J: TRBJ2-5
size: few

CDR3: CASSQVAGVLYEQYF
DNA: TGCGCCAGCAGCCAAGTTGCGGGAGTTTTGTACGAGCAGTACTTC
V: TRBV4-3
D: TRBD2
J: TRBJ2-7
size: -

CDR3: CASTMTHRGTDTQYF
DNA: TGTGCCAGCACCATGACCCACAGGGGAACAGATACGCAGTATTTT
V: TRBV28
D: TRBD1
J: TRBJ2-3
size: -

CDR3: CASSPTSGPYEQYF
DNA: TGTGCCAGCAGCCCGACTAGCGGTCCCTACGAGCAGTACTTC
V: TRBV14
D: TRBD2
J: TRBJ2-7
size: -

CDR3: CASSQETSGIEQFF
DNA: TGCGCCAGCAGCCAAGAGACTAGCGGGATTGAGCAGTTCTTC
V: TRBV4-3
D: TRBD2
J: TRBJ2-1
size: -

CDR3: CASSQTGISTDTQYF
DNA: TGTGCCAGCAGCCAAACCGGGATTAGCACAGATACGCAGTATTTT
V: TRBV3-1/TRBV3-2
D: -
J: TRBJ2-3
size: -

CDR3: CASSQDMTSGGQFF
DNA: TGCGCCAGCAGCCAAGATATGACTAGCGGAGGGCAGTTCTTC
V: TRBV4-3
D: TRBD2
J: TRBJ2-1
size: few

CDR3: CATSRERKASKETQYF
DNA: TGTGCCACCAGCAGAGAGAGAAAAGCTTCTAAAGAGACCCAGTACTTC
V: TRBV15
D: -
J: TRBJ2-5
size: few

CDR3: CSVSYPGQGAYEQYF
DNA: TGCAGCGTTTCTTACCCGGGACAGGGGGCCTACGAGCAGTACTTC
V: TRBV29-1
D: TRBD1
J: TRBJ2-7
size: -

CDR3: CASRPSGGWNQPQHF
DNA: TGTGCCAGCAGACCCAGCGGGGGGTGGAATCAGCCCCAGCATTTT
V: TRBV27
D: -
J: TRBJ1-5
size: few

CDR3: CASSSIRAGGSYEQYF
DNA: TGTGCCAGCAGTTCGATAAGGGCAGGGGGCTCCTACGAGCAGTACTTC
V: TRBV28
D: TRBD1
J: TRBJ2-7
size: -

CDR3: CASSQDRDRDNEQYF
DNA: TGCGCCAGCAGCCAAGACCGGGACAGGGACAACGAGCAGTACTTC
V: TRBV4-3
D: TRBD1
J: TRBJ2-7
size: -

CDR3: CASSPRTENTEAFF
DNA: TGTGCCAGCAGCCCGCGGACAGAAAACACTGAAGCTTTCTTT
V: TRBV7-9
D: -
J: TRBJ1-1
size: few

CDR3: CATQGVSSNQPQHF
DNA: TGTGCCACCCAAGGGGTCTCGAGCAATCAGCCCCAGCATTTT
V: TRBV24-1
D: -
J: TRBJ1-5
size: -

CDR3: CASSITGLVTEAFF
DNA: TGTGCCAGCAGTATCACAGGGCTCGTTACTGAAGCTTTCTTT
V: TRBV28
D: -
J: TRBJ1-1
size: few

CDR3: CASSRDRWNQPQHF
DNA: TGTGCCAGTAGTAGGGACAGGTGGAATCAGCCCCAGCATTTT
V: TRBV19
D: TRBD1
J: TRBJ1-5
size: -

CDR3: CASSVTGGAGANVLTF
DNA: TGTGCCAGCAGCGTTACAGGGGGAGCGGGGGCCAACGTCCTGACTTTC
V: TRBV9
D: TRBD1
J: TRBJ2-6
size: -

CDR3: CASSHLEGASYEQYF
DNA: TGTGCCAGCAGCCATCTCGAGGGAGCCTCCTACGAGCAGTACTTC
V: TRBV27
D: -
J: TRBJ2-7
size: -

CDR3: CASSQDRWLAGSGRELFF
DNA: TGCGCCAGCAGCCAAGATCGGTGGCTAGCGGGATCGGGCAGGGAGCTGTTTTTT
V: TRBV4-3
D: TRBD2
J: TRBJ2-2
size: -

CDR3: CASSSRDARDYTAEQYF
DNA: TGTGCCAGCAGCTCCCGGGACGCCCGGGACTACACGGCCGAGCAGTACTTC
V: TRBV21-1
D: -
J: TRBJ2-7
size: -

CDR3: CARDRTGCNEQYF
DNA: TGTGCCAGAGACCGGACAGGGTGTAACGAGCAGTACTTC
V: TRBV19
D: TRBD1
J: TRBJ2-7
size: -

CDR3: CASSRGGGELGYEQYF
DNA: TGTGCCAGCAGCAGGGGTGGGGGAGAGCTTGGCTACGAGCAGTACTTC
V: TRBV6-6
D: -
J: TRBJ2-7
size: -

CDR3: CASSPRGSGRGQDTQYF
DNA: TGTGCCAGCAGCCCAAGGGGTAGCGGGAGGGGGCAGGATACGCAGTATTTT
V: TRBV7-3
D: TRBD2
J: TRBJ2-3
size: -

CDR3: CASSFWGGNTEAFF
DNA: TGTGCCAGCAGCTTCTGGGGCGGGAACACTGAAGCTTTCTTT
V: TRBV7-2
D: -
J: TRBJ1-1
size: -

CDR3: CASSLSGAYEQYF
DNA: TGTGCCAGCAGCCTTTCGGGGGCCTACGAGCAGTACTTC
V: TRBV3-1/TRBV3-2
D: -
J: TRBJ2-7
size: -

CDR3: CASSLGQGGNQPQHF
DNA: TGCGCCAGCAGCTTGGGACAGGGGGGCAATCAGCCCCAGCATTTT
V: TRBV5-1
D: TRBD1
J: TRBJ1-5
size: once

CDR3: CASSLSRGNSPLHF
DNA: TGTGCCAGCAGTTTAAGCAGAGGGAATTCACCCCTCCACTTT
V: TRBV28
D: -
J: TRBJ1-6
size: few

CDR3: CSAISSREEIF
DNA: TGCAGTGCAATTTCTAGCCGGGAGGAGATCTTC
V: TRBV20-1
D: TRBD2
J: TRBJ2-1
size: -

CDR3: CASSPDSNYGYTF
DNA: TGTGCCAGCAGCCCGGACAGTAACTATGGCTACACCTTC
V: TRBV5-4
D: -
J: TRBJ1-2
size: few

CDR3: CASSLVGGPGTFKEKLFF
DNA: TGTGCCAGCAGCTTAGTGGGGGGGCCCGGGACATTTAAGGAAAAACTGTTTTTT
V: TRBV7-2
D: -
J: TRBJ1-4
size: -

CDR3: CASSLISGSGETQYF
DNA: TGTGCCAGCAGTTTAATATCAGGTTCCGGAGAGACCCAGTACTTC
V: TRBV28
D: -
J: TRBJ2-5
size: -

CDR3: CASSLNPTVNTEAFF
DNA: TGCGCCAGCAGCCTTAATCCGACAGTGAACACTGAAGCTTTCTTT
V: TRBV4-3
D: -
J: TRBJ1-1
size: once

CDR3: CASTRSRDSTYEQYF
DNA: TGTGCCAGCACCCGGAGCAGGGACTCCACCTACGAGCAGTACTTC
V: TRBV6-5
D: -
J: TRBJ2-7
size: -

CDR3: CASSQAVLGSLNYGYTF
DNA: TGCGCCAGCAGCCAAGCGGTCTTGGGCAGCCTTAACTATGGCTACACCTTC
V: TRBV4-3
D: -
J: TRBJ1-2
size: -

CDR3: CASRTGANEKLFF
DNA: TGCGCCAGCAGGACAGGGGCTAATGAAAAACTGTTTTTT
V: TRBV5-1
D: TRBD1
J: TRBJ1-4
size: -

CDR3: CASSQFAQGSETQYF
DNA: TGCGCCAGCAGCCAATTCGCGCAGGGTTCGGAGACCCAGTACTTC
V: TRBV4-1
D: -
J: TRBJ2-5
size: -